Listed below are T cell receptor beta chains from one sample, sequenced in a study of blood T cell repertoires in COVID-19. Measured with immunoSEQ multiplex PCR; TCRdb has only the in-frame clones, and not every one. The sample yields 200,000 to 300,000 clones, 80% to 95% seen once. Sample: peripheral blood. The receptors stem from a young man with COVID-19, enrolled during active disease. The CDR3 runs from the conserved cysteine through the conserved F or W. The D gene is left open where the match is weak. Where a row states a size, it is once, few, many or the class of an expanded clone; other rows omit it.

-	TRBV6-5	TRBJ1-4	15	-	TGTGCCAGCAGTTACCACACAGGGCTCGGTGAAAAACTGTTTTTT	CASSYHTGLGEKLFF
-	TRBV7-9	TRBJ1-3	15	few	TGTGCCAGCAGCTTAGGAGAAGTCGCTGGAAACACCATATATTTT	CASSLGEVAGNTIYF
-	TRBV13	TRBJ2-2	16	-	TGTGCCAGCAGCTCAACAACCCGGATGGGGCACCGGGAGCTGTTTTTT	CASSSTTRMGHRELFF
-	TRBV5-1	TRBJ2-7	13	-	TGCGCCAGCAGCCAGACAGGCAACTACGAGCAGTACTTC	CASSQTGNYEQYF
TRBD2	TRBV3-1/TRBV3-2	TRBJ2-5	15	-	TGTGCCAGCAGCCGCTTGGGACTAGCTTCCGAGACCCAGTACTTC	CASSRLGLASETQYF
TRBD2	TRBV5-4	TRBJ2-3	18	-	TGTGCCAGCAGCTATCCGGGACTAGCGGGGGGCCAAGCAGATACGCAGTATTTT	CASSYPGLAGGQADTQYF
TRBD2	TRBV10-3	TRBJ2-3	16	-	TGTGCCATCAGTGATGGGCCGGGGGGGGCTTCTGATACGCAGTATTTT	CAISDGPGGASDTQYF
TRBD1	TRBV5-1	TRBJ2-7	14	-	TGCGCCAGCGGGGACAGGGGGCAGTCCTACGAGCAGTACTTC	CASGDRGQSYEQYF
TRBD1	TRBV19	TRBJ2-7	13	-	TGTGCCAGTTCGTACAGGGGTACCTACGAGCAGTACTTC	CASSYRGTYEQYF
-	TRBV6-6	TRBJ1-5	12	few	TGTGCCAGCAGCACCGACAGGCAGACCCAGCATTTT	CASSTDRQTQHF
-	TRBV6-5	TRBJ1-2	15	-	TGTGCCAGCACCTACGGCGGACTGCTAAACTATGGCTACACCTTC	CASTYGGLLNYGYTF
TRBD2	TRBV4-2	TRBJ2-7	17	-	TGTGCCAGCAGCCAAGAAATCCTTAGCGGGGGATTCTACGAGCAGTACTTC	CASSQEILSGGFYEQYF
TRBD1	TRBV9	TRBJ1-5	15	once	TGTGCCAGCAGCTTCGGGACAGGGATCGGTCAGCCCCAGCATTTT	CASSFGTGIGQPQHF
-	TRBV27	TRBJ2-7	15	-	TGTGCCAGCAGTTTATCGACGGGGAGCTCCTACGAGCAGTACTTC	CASSLSTGSSYEQYF
TRBD2	TRBV5-4	TRBJ2-3	16	once	TGTGCCAGCAGCTTGGTGTTAGCGGGGGGGATAGATACGCAGTATTTT	CASSLVLAGGIDTQYF
TRBD2	TRBV9	TRBJ2-3	16	-	TGTGCCAGCACCCCCTCTAGCGGGGTGTCGACAGATACGCAGTATTTT	CASTPSSGVSTDTQYF
TRBD1	TRBV6-1	TRBJ1-2	15	-	TGTGCCAGCAGTGAATTGGACAGGGGGACGTTTGGCTACACCTTC	CASSELDRGTFGYTF
-	TRBV27	TRBJ1-1	15	-	TGTGCCAGCAGTCCCAGGGTAAATTCGGGTACTGAAGCTTTCTTT	CASSPRVNSGTEAFF
-	TRBV7-9	TRBJ1-2	11	-	TGTGCCAGCGTAGAGAACTATGGCTACACCTTC	CASVENYGYTF
-	TRBV7-2	TRBJ2-1	15	-	TGTGCCAGCAGCCTCCAGGTAGACGCTTACAATGAGCAGTTCTTC	CASSLQVDAYNEQFF
TRBD1	TRBV5-1	TRBJ1-1	14	-	TGCGCCAGCACCGCAGGGACAGTGAACACTGAAGCTTTCTTT	CASTAGTVNTEAFF
TRBD1	TRBV5-6	TRBJ2-1	14	-	TGTGCCAGCCGACATTCCGGGACAGGCAATGAGCAGTTCTTC	CASRHSGTGNEQFF
-	TRBV12-2	TRBJ2-5	16	-	TGTGCAAGTCGTTGTCATAGCGGGGGCTGGAAAGAGACCCAGTACTTC	CASRCHSGGWKETQYF
-	TRBV27	TRBJ2-7	14	once	TGTGCCAGCAGCCCTGACAGGAGCTCCTACGAGCAGTACTTC	CASSPDRSSYEQYF
-	TRBV5-6	TRBJ1-1	17	few	TGTGCCAGCAGCTTGGCGGGGTTGGGGGGGCACGGCACTGAAGCTTTCTTT	CASSLAGLGGHGTEAFF
TRBD2	TRBV2	TRBJ2-7	15	-	TGTGCCAGCATGGGGACTAGCAAAGACCCCTACGAGCAGTACTTC	CASMGTSKDPYEQYF
-	TRBV14	TRBJ1-2	12	-	TGTGCCAGCAGCCAAGGGACATTTGGCTACACCTTC	CASSQGTFGYTF
TRBD1	TRBV24-1	TRBJ2-1	12	once	TGTGCCACCAGTGAGGGGACAGGGAGACTGTTCTTC	CATSEGTGRLFF
-	TRBV18	TRBJ1-5	14	-	TGTGCCAGCTCACCCAATGTTCGCAATCAGCCCCAGCATTTT	CASSPNVRNQPQHF
-	TRBV5-6	TRBJ1-6	14	-	TGTGCCAGCAGCGCAGACAGGACCATTTCACCCCTCCACTTT	CASSADRTISPLHF
TRBD2	TRBV29-1	TRBJ2-3	13	-	TGCAGCACTGGGACTAGCGTGTCAGATACGCAGTATTTT	CSTGTSVSDTQYF
-	TRBV29-1	TRBJ1-2	11	-	TGCAGCGTTACCGACAGGCGGGGCTACACCTTC	CSVTDRRGYTF
-	TRBV29-1	TRBJ1-3	14	-	TGCAGCGCCATGACAGTTGGACCTGGAAACACCATATATTTT	CSAMTVGPGNTIYF
TRBD2	TRBV7-6	TRBJ2-3	15	once	TGTGCCAGCAGCCCTGGACTAGCGGGGGAAGATACGCAGTATTTT	CASSPGLAGEDTQYF
-	TRBV30	TRBJ1-2	16	-	TGTGCCTGGAGTGTAGGAGACTCCCGCACTAGCTATGGCTACACCTTC	CAWSVGDSRTSYGYTF
-	TRBV5-1	TRBJ1-1	12	-	TGCGCCAGCAGGACAGTTAACACTGAAGCTTTCTTT	CASRTVNTEAFF
TRBD1	TRBV10-3	TRBJ1-1	14	-	TGTGCCATCAGCCTGACAGGGACGAACACTGAAGCTTTCTTT	CAISLTGTNTEAFF
-	TRBV3-1/TRBV3-2	TRBJ1-2	18	-	TGTGCCAGCAGCCACGACTGGGGCAGGGATATAGCTAACTATGGCTACACCTTC	CASSHDWGRDIANYGYTF
-	TRBV27	TRBJ2-3	13	-	TGTGCCAGCAGTTTCGGACAATCAGTTACGCAGTATTTT	CASSFGQSVTQYF
-	TRBV29-1	TRBJ1-2	13	-	TGCAGCGTCGAGTCGTTTGGGCTCGGAGGCTACACCTTC	CSVESFGLGGYTF
-	TRBV5-4	TRBJ1-1	16	many	TGTGCCAGCAGCCCGCCGGGGGGCAAAATGAACACTGAAGCTTTCTTT	CASSPPGGKMNTEAFF
-	TRBV6-5	TRBJ1-2	14	-	TGTGCCAGCAGTTACTCAAGACAGGTCTATGGCTACACCTTC	CASSYSRQVYGYTF
-	TRBV19	TRBJ1-1	14	-	TGTGCCAGTACCACTCAGGTCAGAGGGACTGAAGCTTTCTTT	CASTTQVRGTEAFF
TRBD1	TRBV5-5	TRBJ1-1	14	-	TGTGCCAGCAGCTGGACAGGGCCCAACACTGAAGCTTTCTTT	CASSWTGPNTEAFF
-	TRBV6-5	TRBJ2-7	13	-	TGTGCCAGCAGTTACAGCAAGAGTTACGAGCAGTACTTC	CASSYSKSYEQYF
-	TRBV4-2	TRBJ1-5	14	-	TGTGCCAGCAGCCCTACAGGGCCGGGTCAGCCCCAGCATTTT	CASSPTGPGQPQHF
-	TRBV19	TRBJ1-5	21	-	TGTGCCAGTAGTATGGTCTTTTTGTCGCAGGCTTTAATCGATAGCAATCAGCCCCAGCATTTT	CASSMVFLSQALIDSNQPQHF
-	TRBV19	TRBJ1-1	14	-	TGTGCCAGTAGTATGGAAACGGAGAGCACTAAAGCTTTCTTT	CASSMETESTKAFF
-	TRBV5-1	TRBJ1-2	14	once	TGCGCCAGCAGCTTGGCCGCAGGGGAGTATGGCTACACCTTC	CASSLAAGEYGYTF
-	TRBV5-1	TRBJ1-2	15	-	TGCGCCAGCAGCTGGGAAGGGGGGGTAGACTATGGCTACACCTTC	CASSWEGGVDYGYTF
TRBD1	TRBV13	TRBJ2-2	14	-	TGTGCCAGCAGCGTGACAGGGGTCGCCGGGGAGCTGTTTTTT	CASSVTGVAGELFF
-	TRBV13	TRBJ1-3	15	-	TGTGCCAGCAGCTTACCGGGGGGGCGAGGAAACACCATATATTTT	CASSLPGGRGNTIYF